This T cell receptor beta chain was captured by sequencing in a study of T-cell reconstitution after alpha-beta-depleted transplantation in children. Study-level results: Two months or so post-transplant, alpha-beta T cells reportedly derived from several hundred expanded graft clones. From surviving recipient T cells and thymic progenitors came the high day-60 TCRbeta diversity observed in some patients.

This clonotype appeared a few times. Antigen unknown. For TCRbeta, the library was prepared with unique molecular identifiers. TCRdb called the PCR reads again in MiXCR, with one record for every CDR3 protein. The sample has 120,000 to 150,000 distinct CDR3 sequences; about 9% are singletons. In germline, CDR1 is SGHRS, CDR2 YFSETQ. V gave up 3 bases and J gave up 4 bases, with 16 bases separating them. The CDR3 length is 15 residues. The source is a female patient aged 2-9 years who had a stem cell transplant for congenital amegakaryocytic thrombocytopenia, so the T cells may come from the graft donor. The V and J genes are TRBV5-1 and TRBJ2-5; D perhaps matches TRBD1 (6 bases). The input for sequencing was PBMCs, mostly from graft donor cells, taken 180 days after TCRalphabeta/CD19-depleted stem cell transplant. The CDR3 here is CASSSGRGVLETQYF. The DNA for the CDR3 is TGCGCCAGCAGCTCGGGCAGGGGCGTGTTAGAGACCCAGTACTTC.